The 21 T cell receptor beta chains below all came from one sample that was sequenced in a study of tumor and adjacent non-tumor tissue in lung cancer. Three rounds of nested PCR, following a modified ARM-PCR protocol, produced the TCRbeta library. TCRdb recomputed calls from the multiplex PCR reads with MiXCR, one row per CDR3 protein. The data contain tens of thousands of distinct CDR3 sequences, over 80% of them singletons. This sample's RNA came from whole unsorted tissue. The sample comprised lung tumor tissue. All receptors derive from a woman aged 50 to 65 with non-small cell lung cancer.

About this clonotype: A read error may account for a junction end that differs from germline. The CDR3 DNA reads TGCAGTGTTAGAGATGGGGCAGGGTCCTACGAGCAGTATTTC. Protein sequence: CSVRDGAGSYEQYF. The chain joins TRBV20-1 to TRBJ2-7; TRBD1 might be the D (5 bases). CDR3 length equals 14 residues. Germline lookup yields CDR1 DFQATT and CDR2 SNEGSKA (reference sequence).

This clonotype has a single count. The junction departs from germline at one end; a sequencing error may be responsible. The chain joins TRBV20-1 to TRBJ1-2, with D uncertain. Germline CDR1 and CDR2: DFQATT and SNEGSKA (reference sequence). CDR3 length: 13 residues. The CDR3 spells CIARAVALDGYTF. Here the CDR3 DNA reads TGCATTGCTAGGGCAGTCGCCCTTGATGGCTACACCTTC.

As concerns this clonotype: This may be a read error, as it is one base from a much larger clone. The chain has TRBV20-1 and TRBJ2-7; 7 nucleotides agree with TRBD1. Looked up from germline, CDR1 is DFQATT and CDR2 is SNEGSKA (reference sequence). This CDR3 contains 14 residues. The CDR3 loop is CSVSDRWFSYGQYF. In DNA form, the CDR3 reads TGCAGTGTCTCGGACAGGTGGTTTTCCTACGGGCAGTACTTC.

On this clonotype: Because the CDR3 is missing its conserved closing phenylalanine or tryptophan, this is likely a read error. The DNA is omitted, as the CDR3 cannot be located on it reliably, and the CDR3 follows TCRdb's listing. The gene calls are TRBV10-3 and TRBJ2-7; the table's D call, TRBD1, was not checked against the DNA. Inclusive of both ends, the CDR3 amounts to 13 amino acids. Germline-derived CDR1 and CDR2 are ENHRY and SYGVKD. This CDR3 reads CAISSGTDYEQYL.

About this clonotype: The CDR3 does not close with the conserved phenylalanine or tryptophan, likely indicating a read error. This chain connects TRBV4-1 to TRBJ2-3; D is perhaps TRBD2 (6 bases). V was trimmed by 2 bases and J by 1 base, leaving 13 bases between them. The V gene's germline CDR1 is MGHRA and CDR2 YSYEKL. The CDR3 sequence is 16 residues long. The CDR3: CASSQSNSGGTDTQYL. In DNA form, the CDR3 reads TGCGCCAGCAGCCAATCGAATAGCGGAGGCACAGATACGCAGTATCTT.

Note on this clonotype: Germline is not matched at one junction end, which may reflect a read error. J is TRBJ1-4 and V is TRBV4-2; 8 bases are a match to TRBD1. The CDR3 is 15 residues long. Germline V lookup: CDR1 LGHNA, CDR2 YNFKEQ. The CDR3 nucleotides are TGTACCAGGAGTCATGTCCAGGGGGCCGGGGAAAAACTGTTTTTT. Translating gives CTRSHVQGAGEKLFF.

A word on this clonotype: This is likely a read error, given that the CDR3 carries no conserved phenylalanine or tryptophan at its end. CDR3 residues: CATSGDRQKQYY. The CDR3 DNA follows: TGTGCCACCAGTGGGGACCGACAGAAGCAGTACTAC. V and J are TRBV10-1 and TRBJ2-7, with D tentatively TRBD1 or TRBD2 (5 bases each). The CDR3 length is 12 residues. Looked up from germline, CDR1 is WNHNN and CDR2 is SYGVQD (reference sequence).

In regard to this clonotype: Since the CDR3 does not end with the conserved phenylalanine or tryptophan, this likely comes from a read error. The DNA is omitted, as the CDR3 cannot be located on it reliably, and the CDR3 follows TCRdb's listing. The rearrangement joins TRBV6-1 to TRBJ2-7; the table's D call, TRBD2, has no DNA check behind it. Germline values: CDR1 MNHNS, CDR2 SASEGT. The CDR3 spans 15 amino acids, including both terminal residues. CDR3 sequence: CASSESRGNSDEQYS.

Turning to this clonotype: At one end, the junction sequence differs from germline, possibly due to a read error. The V call is TRBV5-5, the J call TRBJ1-1; D is possibly TRBD1 (6 bases). The V gene's germline CDR1 is SGHKS and CDR2 YYEKEE (reference sequence). The CDR3 spans 14 residues. CDR3: CASSGRDIGAEVFF. For the CDR3, the DNA is TGTGCCAGCAGCGGGAGGGACATCGGAGCTGAAGTTTTCTTT.

The sample holds a few counts of this clonotype. One end of the junction fails to match germline, which may point to a read error. The genes are TRBV23-1 and TRBJ2-4, with TRBD2 identical over 7 bases. TRBV23-1 is marked as an open reading frame, function uncertain. The CDR3 is made up of 18 amino acids. The CDR3 sequence is CASRLIAGEILTFSIGPF. The DNA for the CDR3 is TGCGCCAGCAGACTCATAGCGGGCGAGATATTAACATTCAGTATTGGGCCCTTC.

In the case of this clonotype: A junction boundary mismatches the germline segment, possibly from a read error. V usage is TRBV12-3 or TRBV12-4 and J usage is TRBJ1-5; TRBD1 might be the D (5 bases). The CDR3 length is 14 residues. CDR3 sequence: CANSQRDVNQPQHF. CDR3 DNA sequence: TGTGCCAACAGTCAACGGGACGTTAATCAGCCCCAGCATTTT.

This clonotype was counted ten times or more. This may stem from a read error, because a much larger clone lies one nucleotide away. In this CDR3 the conserved last residue, phenylalanine or tryptophan, is missing, so a read error is likely. This sequence joins TRBV20-1 and TRBJ2-3, with TRBD2 identical over 7 bases. With 0 bases clipped from V and 4 bases from J, the junction kept 7 bases outside the gene matches. CDR3 size: 15 residues. The germline gives CDR1 DFQATT, CDR2 SNEGSKA (reference sequence). The CDR3 protein is CSARDLAGHADTQYS. CDR3 nucleotide sequence: TGCAGTGCTAGAGATTTAGCGGGCCATGCAGATACGCAGTATTCT.

To note about this clonotype: This is likely a read error, given that the CDR3 carries no conserved phenylalanine or tryptophan at its end. The gene calls are TRBV6-5 and TRBJ2-7; D call uncertain. The V end was cut by 4 bases, the J end by 3 bases, with 19 bases between. The CDR3 loop spans 16 amino acids. CDR1 and CDR2 from the germline V gene are MNHEY and SVGAGI. CDR3 DNA: TGTGCCAGCAGTTTCGGCCTGTCCTACTGGGGCTACGAGCAGTACTCC. Its translation: CASSFGLSYWGYEQYS.

With regard to this clonotype: Its ends do not fully match the called genes, so a read error is possible. The V gene is TRBV4-3, the J gene TRBJ2-1; TRBD2 aligns across 8 bases. This CDR3 comprises 16 residues. The germline V gene encodes CDR1 LGHNA and CDR2 YSLEER. This CDR3 is CTSSQRTSGNDIVQFF. CDR3 in DNA: TGCACCAGCAGCCAGAGAACTAGCGGCAACGACATTGTGCAGTTCTTC.

To note about this clonotype: Compared with germline, one end of the junction differs, possibly owing to a read error. This rearrangement joins TRBV10-3 to TRBJ2-3; D is perhaps TRBD1 (5 bases). CDR1 is ENHRY, CDR2 SYGVKD, per germline. CDR3 size: 15 residues. In nucleotides, the CDR3 is TGTGCCATCAGTGATAGAGGACATAGCACAGATGCGCAGTATTTT. Its protein product is CAISDRGHSTDAQYF.

Worth noting for this clonotype: The junction departs from the called germline gene at one end, perhaps through a read error. The V and J genes are TRBV7-7 and TRBJ2-5; D is perhaps TRBD2 (5 bases). This CDR3 spans 13 amino acids. The germline gives CDR1 SSHAT, CDR2 FNYEAQ (reference sequence). This CDR3 reads CASNPDSQETQYF. DNA for the CDR3: TGTGCTAGCAACCCGGACTCGCAAGAGACCCAGTACTTC.

Of note for this clonotype: The junction differs from germline at one of its ends, possibly a read error. The rearrangement uses TRBV11-2 and TRBJ2-1; D is unclear. Germline V gives CDR1 SGHAT, CDR2 FQNNGV. This CDR3 contains 13 residues. The CDR3 spells CASSLITASEQSF. CDR3 nucleotide sequence: TGTGCCAGCAGCTTGATTACAGCTAGTGAGCAGTCCTTC.

This clonotype was seen more than once but under ten times. A read error is possible here, since a much larger clone lies one base away. This rearrangement joins TRBV29-1 to TRBJ2-1; no clear D gene. The V end lost 3 bases, the J end lost 16 bases, and 16 bases lay between the germline ends. Germline CDR1 SQVTM, CDR2 ANQGSEA. The CDR3 sequence is 11 residues long. Here the CDR3 DNA reads TGCAGCGTTGACGCCCTAAATGGGCATTTCTTC. Its protein product is CSVDALNGHFF.

Of note for this clonotype: The conserved closing phenylalanine or tryptophan is absent in this CDR3, likely reflecting a read error. The limits of the CDR3 on the DNA are not certain, so only TCRdb's listed CDR3 is given. The J gene is TRBJ2-7, the V gene TRBV10-2; TRBD1, the table's D call, lacks a check against the DNA. The CDR3 numbers 15 amino acids, ends counted. Germline CDR1 is WSHSY and CDR2 is SAAADI. This CDR3 is CASSERDRISYERYL.

The chain joins TRBV18 to TRBJ2-7, with D perhaps matching TRBD1 or TRBD2 (5 bases each). V lost 4 bases and J 5 bases, leaving 12 bases between the germline ends. Germline values: CDR1 KGHSH, CDR2 LQKENI. The CDR3 contains 13 residues. CDR3 protein: CASSQRGLDEQYF. CDR3 nucleotide sequence: TGTGCCAGCTCACAACGGGGCTTGGACGAGCAGTACTTC.

On this clonotype: The conserved phenylalanine or tryptophan is not found at the CDR3 terminus, so this likely reflects a read error. The V gene is TRBV4-2, the J gene TRBJ2-7; D is ambiguous. V was trimmed by 0 bases and J by 4 bases, leaving 16 bases between them. The CDR3 runs to 16 residues. Germline-derived CDR1 and CDR2 are LGHNA and YNFKEQ. The DNA of the CDR3 is TGTGCCAGCAGCCAAGATAAAAGTTCCCGGGCATACGAGCAGTACTTA. This codes for CASSQDKSSRAYEQYL.